These 21 T cell receptor beta chains originate from one sample sequenced in a study of beta chain features in type 1 diabetes. Overall study results and limits: All four CD4+ subsets from Type 1 diabetes patients carried moderately but significantly shorter TCRB CDR3s.

Reverse transcription of all isolated RNA meant that expressed TCRB transcripts were sequenced. Some clones are missing from TCRdb's copy, which holds only in-frame ones; the method was immunoSEQ multiplex PCR. The sample has approximately 260,000 clones; about 23% are singletons. No antigens are known for them. Sequencing used naive CD4+ T cells from blood. The receptors shown here come from a young woman with type 1 diabetes.

This chain joins TRBV7-8 and TRBJ2-1, with D perhaps TRBD1 (5 bases). The CDR3 length is 16 residues. V lost 4 bases, J lost 4 bases, and 17 bases lay in between. CDR1 SGHVS and CDR2 FQNEAQ come from the germline V gene. CDR3 region: CASSSLGRRRYNEQFF. The CDR3 DNA follows: TGTGCCAGCAGCTCCCTGGGGCGGCGAAGATACAATGAGCAGTTCTTC.

A few counts support this clone. CDR3 coding DNA: TGCAGTCCAAGGGGGGATACGCAGTATTTT. Its protein product is CSPRGDTQYF. The V gene is TRBV20-1, the J gene TRBJ2-3, with D maybe TRBD1 (6 bases). The CDR3 is made up of 10 amino acids. Between the trimmed V and J ends, which lost 8 bases and 6 bases, there was a span of 9 bases. Germline CDR1 DFQATT, CDR2 SNEGSKA (reference sequence).

The V gene is TRBV14, the J gene TRBJ2-3, with 12 bases matching TRBD2. The V segment lost 0 bases and the J segment 2 bases; nucleotides outside the gene matches: 18. Germline loops: CDR1 SGHDN, CDR2 FVKESK. The CDR3 runs to 22 residues. Here the CDR3 reads CASSQDLRGGYGTSGYTDTQYF. CDR3 bases: TGTGCCAGCAGCCAAGATCTTAGAGGTGGTTACGGGACTAGCGGGTACACAGATACGCAGTATTTT.

The chain couples TRBV7-9 to TRBJ2-6; possibly TRBD1 for D (6 bases). Trimming stripped 7 bases from V and 2 bases from J, with 6 bases between. This CDR3 spans 13 amino acids. Per germline, CDR1 SEHNR and CDR2 FQNEAQ (reference sequence). The CDR3 sequence is CASTGAGANVLTF. The CDR3 DNA sequence: TGTGCCAGCACAGGGGCTGGGGCCAACGTCCTGACTTTC.

This clone was seen a few times. The rearrangement links TRBV10-3 to TRBJ2-3; D remains unclear. V dropped 6 bases and J dropped 4 bases, with 11 bases sitting between them. This CDR3 comprises 13 residues. Germline values: CDR1 ENHRY, CDR2 SYGVKD. The CDR3 here is CAIRTSEADTQYF. The CDR3, as DNA: TGTGCCATCAGAACCAGTGAAGCAGATACGCAGTATTTT.

The chain employs TRBV6-6 and TRBJ2-7; D possibly corresponds to TRBD2 (6 bases). V lost 3 bases and J 0 bases, leaving 9 bases between the germline ends. This CDR3 comprises 14 residues. Looked up from germline, CDR1 is MNHNY and CDR2 is SVGAGI (reference sequence). The chain's CDR3 is CASSYGGTSYEQYF. CDR3 bases: TGTGCCAGCAGTTATGGGGGGACCTCCTACGAGCAGTACTTC.

This clone came up a few times. The chain couples TRBV13 to TRBJ2-5, with a tentative D call TRBD2 (6 bases). The CDR3 covers 13 residues. Germline V lookup: CDR1 PRHDT, CDR2 FYEKMQ (reference sequence). V shed 1 base and J shed 6 bases, with 9 bases lying between them. The CDR3 loop reads CASSLDGGKTQYF. CDR3 nucleotide sequence: TGTGCCAGCAGCTTAGACGGGGGAAAGACCCAGTACTTC.

This clone was counted only a few times. The V gene is TRBV29-1, the J gene TRBJ2-7, with 7 bases fitting TRBD1. CDR1 SQVTM and CDR2 ANQGSEA come from the germline V gene. The CDR3 is made up of 13 amino acids. J lost 0 bases, V lost 4 bases, and 3 bases had no gene match. The CDR3 loop reads CSVAGDSSYEQYF. CDR3 DNA sequence: TGCAGCGTTGCCGGGGACAGCTCCTACGAGCAGTACTTC.

The chain uses TRBV15 and TRBJ1-2; TRBD1 matches 9 bases. The ends lost 3 bases at V and 2 bases at J; junction bases unmatched: 7. From germline, CDR1 is LNHNV and CDR2 YYDKDF (reference sequence). This CDR3 contains 16 residues. The chain's CDR3 is CATSRTRQGGNYGYTF. For the CDR3, the DNA is TGTGCCACCAGCAGGACTCGACAGGGGGGAAACTATGGCTACACCTTC.

CDR3 residues: CASSPPGTGESNEQFF. The CDR3 coding sequence is TGTGCCAGCTCACCGCCCGGGACAGGGGAATCCAATGAGCAGTTCTTC. The chain combines TRBV18 with TRBJ2-1, with 10 nucleotides matching TRBD1. V was clipped by 3 bases and J by 6 bases; unmatched bases: 8. Germline V gives CDR1 KGHSH, CDR2 LQKENI. The CDR3 covers 16 residues.

This chain links TRBV15 with TRBJ2-1, with D maybe TRBD2 (5 bases). The germline V gene has CDR1 LNHNV and CDR2 YYDKDF (reference sequence). V lost 6 bases and J 0 bases, leaving 9 bases between the germline ends. The CDR3 totals 14 residues. The CDR3 spells CATRTGSSYNEQFF. CDR3 sequence (DNA): TGTGCCACCAGGACGGGATCCTCCTACAATGAGCAGTTCTTC.

The chain carries TRBV28 and TRBJ1-2; 12 positions agree with TRBD1. CDR1 MDHEN and CDR2 SYDVKM come from the germline V gene. This CDR3 is built from 13 residues. The V and J ends lost 6 bases and 6 bases, in that order; junction bases with no gene match: 2. In DNA, the CDR3 is TGTGCCAGCAGAGGGACAGGGGGCAATGGCTACACCTTC. It translates to CASRGTGGNGYTF.

This clone occurred a few times. The V call is TRBV21-1, the J call TRBJ1-2; TRBD1, the table's D call, lacks a check against the DNA. TRBV21-1 is flagged as a pseudogene. The CDR3 extends over 13 amino acids. The CDR3 nucleotides read TGTGCCAGCAGCAAGGGGCAGCTCTATGGCTACACCTTC. Translating gives CASSKGQLYGYTF.

This clone was counted only a few times. J is TRBJ2-3 and V is TRBV14, with 7 positions matching TRBD2. From germline, CDR1 is SGHDN and CDR2 FVKESK. The CDR3 is 13 residues long. V lost 4 bases and J lost 2; bases outside the gene matches: 0. CDR3 amino acids: CASSRDYTDTQYF. The DNA of the CDR3 is TGTGCCAGCAGCCGGGACTACACAGATACGCAGTATTTT.

The chain links TRBV9 to TRBJ2-1, with TRBD2 matching 7 bases. CDR3 length equals 15 residues. J was trimmed by 9 bases and V by 2 bases; bases with no gene match: 11. CDR1 is SGDLS, CDR2 YYNGEE, per germline. CDR3 bases: TGTGCCAGCAGCGTTGGGGCGGGGGTAAGTCCTGAGCAGTTCTTC. Translating it yields CASSVGAGVSPEQFF.

This clone has more than one count but fewer than ten. The chain uses TRBV5-1 and TRBJ2-7, with D possibly matching TRBD1 (6 bases). The CDR3 has 13 amino acids. Trimming left V 1 base short and J 4 bases short, with 9 bases between. Germline CDR1 is SGHRS and CDR2 is YFSETQ. CDR3 amino acids: CASSLQQGYEQYF. CDR3 nucleotide sequence: TGCGCCAGCAGCTTGCAACAGGGATACGAGCAGTACTTC. The whole variable domain, filled in from reference TRBV5-1 and TRBJ2-7, reads KAGVTQTPRYLIKTRGQQVTLSCSPISGHRSVSWYQQTPGQGLQFLFEYFSETQRNKGNFPGRFSGRQFSNSRSEMNVSTLELGDSALYLCASSLQQGYEQYFGPGTRLTVT.

The chain couples TRBV30 to TRBJ1-2; D call uncertain. Germline CDR1 reads GTSNPN; CDR2 reads SVGIG (reference sequence). CDR3 length: 13 amino acids. The ends were cut back, 8 bases at V and 1 base at J, with 14 bases in the middle. The CDR3 spells CAKRAQNNYGYTF. In nucleotides, the CDR3 is TGTGCCAAAAGAGCCCAAAATAACTATGGCTACACCTTC.

The rearrangement links TRBV9 to TRBJ2-1; 9 nucleotides align to TRBD2. V lost 3 bases to trimming and J lost 5 bases; unmatched junction nucleotides: 3. This CDR3 contains 14 residues. The germline V gene encodes CDR1 SGDLS and CDR2 YYNGEE. The CDR3 loop is CASSGTSAHNEQFF. CDR3 coding DNA: TGTGCCAGCAGCGGGACTAGCGCCCACAATGAGCAGTTCTTC. Full variable domain (rest looked up from reference TRBV9 and TRBJ2-1): DSGVTQTPKHLITATGQRVTLRCSPRSGDLSVYWYQQSLDQGLQFLIQYYNGEERAKGNILERFSAQQFPDLHSELNLSSLELGDSALYFCASSGTSAHNEQFFGPGTRLTVL.

Only a few counts were recorded for this clone. The CDR3 spells CAISGNGYYEQYF. As DNA, the CDR3 is TGTGCCATCAGCGGGAACGGTTACTACGAGCAGTACTTC. J is TRBJ2-7 and V is TRBV10-3; D is perhaps TRBD2 (5 bases). Looked up from germline, CDR1 is ENHRY and CDR2 is SYGVKD. Trimming removed 6 bases at V and 3 bases at J, with 12 bases between. This CDR3 region has 13 residues.

The chain carries TRBV6-5 and TRBJ2-1; TRBD2 matches at 9 bases. The V gene end was trimmed by 8 bases and the J gene end by 1 base; junction bases not matched to a gene: 3. CDR1 is MNHEY, CDR2 SVGAGI, per germline. The CDR3 loop spans 14 amino acids. CDR3 residues: CASQREASYNEQFF. CDR3 in DNA: TGTGCCAGCCAGCGGGAGGCGTCCTACAATGAGCAGTTCTTC.

This sequence joins TRBV9 and TRBJ1-2; TRBD1 aligns across 10 bases. After removal of 3 bases from V and 8 bases from J, the junction contained 10 bases not matched to a gene. The CDR3 totals 15 residues. The V gene's germline CDR1 is SGDLS and CDR2 YYNGEE. The chain's CDR3 is CASSAAWDRGHGYTF. CDR3 sequence (DNA): TGTGCCAGCAGCGCAGCATGGGACAGGGGACACGGCTACACCTTC.